This TCR beta chain appears in the sequencing data of a study of OX40 agonist ivuxolimab in advanced cancers. Across the study: Patients got intravenous ivuxolimab at 0.01 to 10 mg/kg every 2 weeks.

Study conclusions and caveats: Expanded clones were, on average, more numerous among CD8+ T cells than CD4+. The authors also found low normalized T-cell clonal expansion in some nonresponders.

The CDR3 spans 16 residues. CDR1 SGHVS and CDR2 FQNEAQ come from the germline V gene. In regard to this clone: Its antigen is still unknown.

The assay was immunoSEQ multiplex PCR, and TCRdb's table has in-frame clones only and misses some. This sample has around 90,000 clones, with more than 80% found just once. The sequencing here drew on CD4+ or CD8+ T cells sorted from blood, taken in a trial of the OX40 agonist ivuxolimab. The TCR comes from an adult with an advanced solid tumor such as melanoma, head and neck, liver or kidney cancer. The chain uses TRBV7-8 and TRBJ2-5, with D possibly matching TRBD1 (6 bases). The DNA end favors TRBJ2-7, so the J call may be wrong. This CDR3 is CASSKSPGHLIYEQYF. The CDR3 DNA sequence: TGTGCCAGCAGCAAGTCCCCGGGACACTTGATCTACGAGCAGTACTTC.